The clone carrying this T cell receptor (beta chain) was counted ten times or more. Its antigen is undetermined. This sample stems from a study of shared clonotypes between healthy human individuals. Study-wide results and limits: In a handful of donors, about 5% of naive CD4 clonotypes appeared in common. Even with large depth, rarefaction showed that sorted-subset sequencing was incomplete.

Trimming took 3 bases from V and 1 from J, leaving 9 bases between them. This CDR3 is 14 amino acids long. Germline-derived CDR1 and CDR2 are SGHRS and YFSETQ. The donors, healthy adults who were HIV-negative, had experienced no recent acute infections or vaccinations. Once extracted for a subset, genomic DNA was divided evenly among several immunoSEQ plates. Measured with immunoSEQ multiplex PCR; TCRdb has only the in-frame clones, and not every one. Seen here are about 680,000 clones, approximately 79% observed once, and the top ten hold around 1.8%. V is TRBV5-1 and J is TRBJ2-3; D unclear. Specimen: memory CD4+ T cells sorted from blood. As to subset: CD45RA-negative fraction. The receptor comes from a woman aged 30 to 39 in good health. The CDR3 DNA sequence: TGCGCCAGCAGCTCCCATCCGGGCACAGATACGCAGTATTTT. This encodes CASSSHPGTDTQYF.